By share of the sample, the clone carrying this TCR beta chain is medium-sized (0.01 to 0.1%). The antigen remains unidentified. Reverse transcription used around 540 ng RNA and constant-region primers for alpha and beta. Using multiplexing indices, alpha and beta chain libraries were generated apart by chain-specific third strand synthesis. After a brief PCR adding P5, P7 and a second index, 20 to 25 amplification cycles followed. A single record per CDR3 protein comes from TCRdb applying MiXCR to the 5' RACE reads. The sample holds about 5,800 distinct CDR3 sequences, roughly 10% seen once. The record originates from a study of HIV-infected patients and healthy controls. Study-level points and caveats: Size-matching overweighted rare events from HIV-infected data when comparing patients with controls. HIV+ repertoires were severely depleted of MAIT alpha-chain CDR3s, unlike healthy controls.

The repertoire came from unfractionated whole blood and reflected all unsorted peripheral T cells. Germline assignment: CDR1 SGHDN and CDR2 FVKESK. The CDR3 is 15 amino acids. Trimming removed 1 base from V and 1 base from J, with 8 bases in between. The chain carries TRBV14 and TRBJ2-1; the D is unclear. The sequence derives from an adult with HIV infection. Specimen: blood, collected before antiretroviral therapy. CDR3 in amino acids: CASSQAIGSYNEQFF. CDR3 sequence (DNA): TGTGCCAGCAGCCAAGCGATCGGGTCCTACAATGAGCAGTTCTTC.